A selection of T cell receptor beta chains follows, all from one sample in a study of blood T cell repertoires in COVID-19. Sequencing used immunoSEQ multiplex PCR; TCRdb keeps in-frame clones, though not all of them. In the table there are about 220,000 clones, 80% to 85% of which are singletons. Sequenced input: peripheral blood. Receptor source: an elderly woman with COVID-19, enrolled during active disease. Both conserved end residues are part of each CDR3. The D gene is left open where the match is weak. Clone size appears in some rows only: once, few, many, or a class for an expanded clone.

>TRBV6-6|TRBJ1-2|.|.
CASSNQQDRRQGGYTF
TGTGCCAGCAGTAACCAGCAGGACAGACGTCAGGGTGGCTACACCTTC
>TRBV5-1|TRBJ1-2|.|.
CASSPQGQTPGGNYGYTF
TGCGCCAGCAGCCCCCAAGGGCAGACCCCTGGGGGCAACTATGGCTACACCTTC
>TRBV6-2/TRBV6-3|TRBJ2-3|.|TRBD2
CASSQQTSGGDTQYF
TGTGCCAGCAGCCAGCAGACTAGCGGGGGGGATACGCAGTATTTT
>TRBV6-1|TRBJ2-7|.|TRBD1
CASSESVRTGNGLRQYF
TGTGCCAGCAGTGAATCGGTACGGACAGGGAATGGGCTACGGCAGTACTTC
>TRBV3-1/TRBV3-2|TRBJ1-5|.|TRBD1
CASSRTGAGQPQHF
TGTGCCAGCAGTCGGACAGGGGCAGGCCAGCCCCAGCATTTT
>TRBV5-1|TRBJ2-3|.|TRBD2
CASSQSSGGFTDTQYF
TGCGCCAGCAGCCAGTCTAGCGGGGGGTTCACAGATACGCAGTATTTT
>TRBV30|TRBJ1-5|.|.
CAWSGSNSNQPQHF
TGTGCCTGGAGTGGGTCTAATAGCAATCAGCCCCAGCATTTT
>TRBV19|TRBJ1-5|.|.
CASQYEAFGGNQPQHF
TGTGCCAGTCAGTACGAGGCCTTCGGAGGTAATCAGCCCCAGCATTTT
>TRBV7-2|TRBJ2-7|.|TRBD2
CASSLASVAGGAYEQYF
TGTGCCAGCAGCTTAGCGTCAGTAGCGGGGGGGGCCTACGAGCAGTACTTC
>TRBV30|TRBJ1-2|.|TRBD1
CAWSGTGGGYTF
TGTGCCTGGAGTGGGACAGGGGGCGGCTACACCTTC
>TRBV29-1|TRBJ2-7|.|.
CSVEQAYEQYF
TGCAGCGTTGAGCAGGCCTACGAGCAGTACTTC
>TRBV7-9|TRBJ1-1|few|.
CASSPGGNPLMNTEAFF
TGTGCCAGCAGCCCCGGTGGTAACCCTCTTATGAACACTGAAGCTTTCTTT
>TRBV24-1|TRBJ1-6|.|.
CATSDLQGGRGSPLHF
TGTGCCACCAGTGATTTGCAGGGAGGGAGAGGTTCACCCCTCCACTTT
>TRBV27|TRBJ1-6|.|.
CASSVTGLVGSPLHF
TGTGCCAGCAGTGTGACAGGTTTGGTTGGTTCACCCCTCCACTTT
>TRBV5-5|TRBJ1-1|once|TRBD1
CASSFRGLMNTEAFF
TGTGCCAGCAGCTTTAGGGGGCTGATGAACACTGAAGCTTTCTTT
>TRBV18|TRBJ2-3|.|TRBD2
CASSSGLALTDTQYF
TGTGCCAGCTCATCGGGACTAGCGCTTACAGATACGCAGTATTTT
>TRBV5-5|TRBJ1-6|.|TRBD1
CASSLATQGARGNFNSPLHF
TGTGCCAGCAGCTTGGCCACCCAGGGGGCAAGGGGGAACTTCAATTCACCCCTCCACTTT
>TRBV20-1|TRBJ1-2|.|.
CSAPDYGYTF
TGCAGTGCCCCCGACTATGGCTACACCTTC
>TRBV25-1|TRBJ1-2|.|TRBD1
CASSGGQGRSISNYGYTF
TGTGCCAGCAGTGGGGGACAGGGGAGGAGTATAAGCAACTATGGCTACACCTTC
>TRBV28|TRBJ2-1|.|.
CASSPPVGGNNEQFF
TGTGCCAGCAGTCCACCTGTGGGAGGTAACAATGAGCAGTTCTTC
>TRBV5-6|TRBJ2-7|once|.
CASSLPSDSLKNEQYF
TGTGCCAGCAGCTTGCCGTCCGATAGCTTAAAAAACGAGCAGTACTTC
>TRBV11-2|TRBJ1-2|.|TRBD1
CASSLHLPGQGKIYGYTF
TGTGCCAGCAGCTTACATCTCCCGGGACAGGGGAAAATTTATGGCTACACCTTC
>TRBV5-1|TRBJ1-2|.|TRBD1
CASSSVDRGYYGYTF
TGCGCCAGCAGCTCCGTGGACAGGGGTTACTATGGCTACACCTTC
>TRBV4-1|TRBJ1-1|once|.
CASSVGGAGNTEAFF
TGCGCCAGCAGCGTCGGGGGGGCCGGGAACACTGAAGCTTTCTTT
>TRBV28|TRBJ2-5|.|TRBD2
CASSPAHLAGGGETQYF
TGTGCCAGCAGCCCCGCCCATCTGGCGGGAGGCGGTGAGACCCAGTACTTC
>TRBV6-5|TRBJ1-2|.|.
CASSPGGVNYGYTF
TGTGCCAGCAGTCCGGGGGGGGTTAACTATGGCTACACCTTC
>TRBV30|TRBJ1-2|.|TRBD1
CAWRNRGQYYGYTF
TGTGCCTGGAGGAACAGGGGGCAATACTATGGCTACACCTTC
>TRBV10-3|TRBJ1-2|.|.
CAISVGGSDNYGYTF
TGTGCCATCAGTGTTGGGGGGTCGGATAACTATGGCTACACCTTC
>TRBV10-2|TRBJ1-6|.|TRBD1
CASSVTGGNSPLHF
TGCGCCAGCAGTGTGACAGGGGGGAATTCACCCCTCCACTTT
>TRBV12-5|TRBJ2-1|.|.
CATAGGRGYNEQFF
TGTGCTACCGCCGGCGGCAGGGGCTACAATGAGCAGTTCTTC
>TRBV16|TRBJ1-1|.|.
CASRPTGLPEAFF
TGTGCCAGCAGACCAACAGGGCTCCCTGAAGCTTTCTTT
>TRBV2|TRBJ1-5|once|.
CASRGGGRQPQHF
TGTGCCAGCAGGGGGGGTGGAAGGCAGCCCCAGCATTTT
>TRBV6-5|TRBJ2-7|.|TRBD2
CASSYSILAGYEQYF
TGTGCCAGCAGTTACTCGATACTAGCGGGGTACGAGCAGTACTTC
>TRBV30|TRBJ1-1|.|TRBD1
CAWNPGQGITEAFF
TGTGCCTGGAATCCGGGACAGGGGATCACTGAAGCTTTCTTT
>TRBV11-3|TRBJ2-3|.|.
CASSLGGGSGSDTQYF
TGTGCCAGCAGCTTAGGGGGGGGCTCCGGGAGTGATACGCAGTATTTT
>TRBV3-1/TRBV3-2|TRBJ1-5|.|.
CASSQDAGQPQHF
TGTGCCAGCAGCCAAGATGCGGGTCAGCCCCAGCATTTT
>TRBV28|TRBJ2-3|.|.
CASSAQGHSTDTQYF
TGTGCCAGCAGTGCTCAGGGGCACAGCACAGATACGCAGTATTTT
>TRBV5-4|TRBJ1-1|.|.
CASSSQGGAEAFF
TGTGCCAGCAGCTCGCAAGGTGGAGCCGAAGCTTTCTTT
>TRBV6-5|TRBJ1-3|few|.
CASTPAGPAGNTIYF
TGTGCCAGCACCCCTGCAGGGCCTGCTGGAAACACCATATATTTT
>TRBV5-5|TRBJ1-6|.|TRBD1
CASSLEGDRNSPLHF
TGTGCCAGCAGCTTGGAAGGGGACAGGAATTCACCCCTCCACTTT
>TRBV7-2|TRBJ1-3|few|.
CASSFRGGNTIYF
TGTGCCAGCAGCTTCAGGGGTGGAAACACCATATATTTT
>TRBV6-2/TRBV6-3|TRBJ2-7|.|TRBD1
CASSSWDRGYEQYF
TGTGCCAGCAGTTCATGGGACAGGGGGTACGAGCAGTACTTC
>TRBV4-2|TRBJ1-4|.|TRBD1
CASSQAQTGANEKLFF
TGTGCCAGCAGCCAAGCTCAGACAGGGGCTAATGAAAAACTGTTTTTT
>TRBV12-3/TRBV12-4|TRBJ1-6|.|.
CASRDPGGSPLHF
TGTGCCAGCCGGGATCCCGGGGGTTCACCCCTCCACTTT
>TRBV5-1|TRBJ2-2|.|TRBD2
CASSALGTSGANTGELFF
TGCGCCAGCAGCGCGCTTGGGACTAGCGGGGCGAACACCGGGGAGCTGTTTTTT
>TRBV5-1|TRBJ1-2|.|.
CASSLVSRGYGYTF
TGCGCCAGCAGCTTGGTGTCCAGGGGCTATGGCTACACCTTC
>TRBV20-1|TRBJ1-2|once|.
CSASSSPGGYTF
TGCAGTGCTAGTTCTTCCCCGGGTGGCTACACCTTC
>TRBV4-1|TRBJ2-5|.|.
CASSPLDSEETQYF
TGCGCCAGCAGCCCCTTGGACAGCGAAGAGACCCAGTACTTC